The rows below give T cell receptor beta chains drawn from one sample of a study of cytomegalovirus exposure and HLA in healthy donors. The method was immunoSEQ multiplex PCR; TCRdb's version includes in-frame clones alone and lacks a portion of them. Here the sample spans some 190,000 clones, 82% being singletons. The sequenced sample consisted of PBMCs. Receptors were obtained from a man aged 40-49 years in good health and CMV-seronegative. Both conserved end residues are trimmed from each CDR3. Fields, in order: V gene, J gene, CDR3 protein.

V gene: TRBV5-1; J gene: TRBJ2-1; CDR3 protein: ASSLLAVDNEQF
V gene: TRBV27; J gene: TRBJ1-1; CDR3 protein: ASSLIAGTEAF
V gene: TRBV30; J gene: TRBJ2-1; CDR3 protein: AWSARNNEQF
V gene: TRBV27; J gene: TRBJ1-6; CDR3 protein: ASRPGGHSPLH
V gene: TRBV6-6; J gene: TRBJ2-5; CDR3 protein: ASSYSIGGRETQY
V gene: TRBV9; J gene: TRBJ2-2; CDR3 protein: ASSVDNKDTGELF
V gene: TRBV18; J gene: TRBJ1-2; CDR3 protein: ASSPTGGGGSDYGYT
V gene: TRBV27; J gene: -; CDR3 protein: ASSRGAYEQY
V gene: TRBV4-2; J gene: TRBJ2-6; CDR3 protein: ASSQGTGGQRGANVLT
V gene: TRBV2; J gene: TRBJ1-1; CDR3 protein: ASSDGATGAPTEAF
V gene: TRBV9; J gene: TRBJ1-2; CDR3 protein: ASSQVGDGYT
V gene: TRBV5-6; J gene: TRBJ1-2; CDR3 protein: ASSLDRTYLYGYT